This TCR beta chain was recovered during a study of blood T cell repertoires in COVID-19. Turning to the study itself: The analysed material was cDNA or gDNA that came from T cells, B-cell-depleted T cells, or PBMCs.

Methods used by the authors: Estimation of nucleated cell counts was performed using reference gene primer amplification. Profiling relied on immunoSEQ multiplex PCR, and the TCRdb table lists in-frame clones only, not all of them. V and J calls and clone size are given by that table; D and trimming were obtained from the DNA. This sample yields about 140,000 clones, of which roughly four fifths are seen a single time; 3.5% to 5.5% belongs to the top ten. The CDR3 contains 15 residues. Germline V gene sequence: CDR1 LGHDT, CDR2 YNNKEL (reference sequence). The V gene lost 1 base and the J gene lost 6 bases, with 10 bases spanning the gap.

The chain recombines TRBV3-1 (or the pseudogene TRBV3-2) with TRBJ1-6, with a tentative D call TRBD1 (5 bases). The TCR was taken from a woman aged 80 or over with active or convalescent COVID-19. Sequenced sample: peripheral blood. The CDR3 loop is CASSQGAGGNSPLHF. The CDR3 coding sequence is TGTGCCAGCAGCCAAGGAGCGGGGGGTAATTCACCCCTCCACTTT.